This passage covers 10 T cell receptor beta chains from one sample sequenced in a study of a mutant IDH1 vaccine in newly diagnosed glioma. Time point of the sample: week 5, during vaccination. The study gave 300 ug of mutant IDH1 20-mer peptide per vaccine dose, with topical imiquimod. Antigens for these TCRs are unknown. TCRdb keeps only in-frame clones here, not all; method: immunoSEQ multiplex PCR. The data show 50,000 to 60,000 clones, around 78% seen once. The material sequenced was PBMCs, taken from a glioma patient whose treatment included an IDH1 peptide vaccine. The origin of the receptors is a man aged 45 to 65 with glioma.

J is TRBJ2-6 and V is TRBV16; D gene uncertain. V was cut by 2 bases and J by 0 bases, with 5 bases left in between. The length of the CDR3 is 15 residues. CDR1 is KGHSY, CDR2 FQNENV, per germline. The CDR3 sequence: CASSQTVSGANVLTF. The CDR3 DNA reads TGTGCCAGCAGCCAAACGGTCTCTGGGGCCAACGTCCTGACTTTC.

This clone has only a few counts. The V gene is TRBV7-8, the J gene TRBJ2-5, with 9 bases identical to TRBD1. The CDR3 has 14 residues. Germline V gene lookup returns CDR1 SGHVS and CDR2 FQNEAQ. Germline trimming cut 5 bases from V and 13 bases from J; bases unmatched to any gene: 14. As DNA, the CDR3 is TGTGCCAGCAGCCCGACCTTCTCAACAGGGGGCTGGTACTTC. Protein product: CASSPTFSTGGWYF. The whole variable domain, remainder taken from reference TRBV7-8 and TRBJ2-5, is GAGVSQSPRYKVAKRGQDVALRCDPISGHVSLFWYQQALGQGPEFLTYFQNEAQLDKSGLPSDRFFAERPEGSVSTLKIQRTQQEDSAVYLCASSPTFSTGGWYFGPGTRLLVL.

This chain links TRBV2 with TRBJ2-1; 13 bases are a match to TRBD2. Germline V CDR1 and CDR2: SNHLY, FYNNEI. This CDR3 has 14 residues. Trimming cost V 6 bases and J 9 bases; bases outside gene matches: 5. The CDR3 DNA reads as TGTGCCAGCAGAACTAGCGGGGGGGTATCTGAGCAGTTCTTC. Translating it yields CASRTSGGVSEQFF. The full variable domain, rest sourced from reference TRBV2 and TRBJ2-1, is EPEVTQTPSHQVTQMGQEVILRCVPISNHLYFYWYRQILGQKVEFLVSFYNNEISEKSEIFDDQFSVERPDGSNFTLKIRSTKLEDSAMYFCASRTSGGVSEQFFGPGTRLTVL.

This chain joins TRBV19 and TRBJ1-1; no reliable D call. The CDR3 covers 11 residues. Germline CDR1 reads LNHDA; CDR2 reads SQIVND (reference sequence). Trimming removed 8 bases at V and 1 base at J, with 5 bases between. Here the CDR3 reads CASDGNTEAFF. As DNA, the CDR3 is TGTGCCAGTGACGGGAACACTGAAGCTTTCTTT.

The DNA for the CDR3 is TGTGCCAGCAGTTATGGACAGGGCCCATTGGGAGCTTTCTTT. It translates to CASSYGQGPLGAFF. The V call is TRBV6-6, the J call TRBJ1-1; 8 positions agree with TRBD1. V was pared by 3 bases and J by 10 bases, with 10 bases of the junction left unmatched. This CDR3 spans 14 amino acids. Germline V gene sequence: CDR1 MNHNY, CDR2 SVGAGI (reference sequence).

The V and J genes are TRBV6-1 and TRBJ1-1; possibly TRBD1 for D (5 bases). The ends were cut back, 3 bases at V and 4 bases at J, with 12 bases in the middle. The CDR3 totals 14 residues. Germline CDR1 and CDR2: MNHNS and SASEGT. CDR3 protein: CASSDQGSSTEAFF. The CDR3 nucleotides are TGTGCCAGCAGTGATCAGGGTTCAAGCACTGAAGCTTTCTTT.

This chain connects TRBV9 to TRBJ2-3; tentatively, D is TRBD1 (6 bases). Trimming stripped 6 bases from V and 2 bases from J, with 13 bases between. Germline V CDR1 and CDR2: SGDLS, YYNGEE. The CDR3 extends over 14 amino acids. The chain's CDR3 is CASNTGQYTDTQYF. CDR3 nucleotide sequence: TGTGCCAGCAATACTGGACAGTACACAGATACGCAGTATTTT.

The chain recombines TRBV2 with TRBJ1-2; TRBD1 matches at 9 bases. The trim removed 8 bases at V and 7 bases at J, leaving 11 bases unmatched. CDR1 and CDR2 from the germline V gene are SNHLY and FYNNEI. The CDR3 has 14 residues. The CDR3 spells CASLLGQGSGGYTF. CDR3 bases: TGTGCCAGCTTGCTGGGACAGGGAAGCGGTGGCTACACCTTC. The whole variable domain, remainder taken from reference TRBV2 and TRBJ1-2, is EPEVTQTPSHQVTQMGQEVILRCVPISNHLYFYWYRQILGQKVEFLVSFYNNEISEKSEIFDDQFSVERPDGSNFTLKIRSTKLEDSAMYFCASLLGQGSGGYTFGSGTRLTVV.

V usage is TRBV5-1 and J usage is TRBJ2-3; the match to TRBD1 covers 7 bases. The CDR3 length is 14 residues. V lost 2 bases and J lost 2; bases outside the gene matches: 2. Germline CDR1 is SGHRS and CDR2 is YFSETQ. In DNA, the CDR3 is TGCGCCAGCAGCTTAGGACAGGACACAGATACGCAGTATTTT. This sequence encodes CASSLGQDTDTQYF. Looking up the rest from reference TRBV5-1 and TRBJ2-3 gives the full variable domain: KAGVTQTPRYLIKTRGQQVTLSCSPISGHRSVSWYQQTPGQGLQFLFEYFSETQRNKGNFPGRFSGRQFSNSRSEMNVSTLELGDSALYLCASSLGQDTDTQYFGPGTRLTVL.

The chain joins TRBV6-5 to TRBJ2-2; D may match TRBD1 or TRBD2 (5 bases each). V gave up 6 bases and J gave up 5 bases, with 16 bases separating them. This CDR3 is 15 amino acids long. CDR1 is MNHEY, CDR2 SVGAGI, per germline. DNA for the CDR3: TGTGCCAGCAGCCGTCAGAGGGGAGCTACCGGGGAGCTGTTTTTT. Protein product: CASSRQRGATGELFF.